A selection of T cell receptor beta chains follows, all from one sample in a study of blood T cell repertoires in COVID-19. Only in-frame clones appear in the TCRdb table, and some are missing; sequencing was by immunoSEQ multiplex PCR. The sample carries some 13,000 clones, roughly 78% recorded once. The sample taken for sequencing was peripheral blood. These receptors originate from a human donor in a cohort sampled during active COVID-19. CDR3s include the opening cysteine and the closing phenylalanine or tryptophan. Each record gives: clone size, V gene, CDR3 length, D gene, J gene, CDR3 DNA, CDR3 protein. The D gene is left open where the match is weak. For some rows the clone size is stated as once, few or many, or as a class when expanded; others skip it.

.	TRBV7-6	15	.	TRBJ1-3	TGTGCCAGCAGCTTAGGGGCAGGGGCCGGAAACACCATATATTTT	CASSLGAGAGNTIYF
once	TRBV5-1	14	.	TRBJ1-1	TGCGCCAGCAGGGAGGGGGGGATGAACACTGAAGCTTTCTTT	CASREGGMNTEAFF
medium-sized	TRBV9	14	TRBD1	TRBJ2-7	TGTGCCAGCAGCGCCGGACAGGGTGTCTACGAGCAGTACTTC	CASSAGQGVYEQYF
.	TRBV6-2/TRBV6-3	15	TRBD1	TRBJ1-1	TGTGCCAGCAGTTACGGGTTTAGGGGACAGACTGAAGCTTTCTTT	CASSYGFRGQTEAFF
.	TRBV10-3	17	TRBD1	TRBJ1-2	TGTGCCATCAGTGAGCAGCCAGGGGGCGCGGGTAACTATGGCTACACCTTC	CAISEQPGGAGNYGYTF
.	TRBV6-2/TRBV6-3	13	.	TRBJ1-5	TGTGCCAGCAGTTATCTAAGCAATCAGCCCCAGCATTTT	CASSYLSNQPQHF
.	TRBV25-1	14	TRBD1	TRBJ1-1	TGTGCCAGCAGTTTATGGACAGGGGGCACTGAAGCTTTCTTT	CASSLWTGGTEAFF
few	TRBV9	15	.	TRBJ2-2	TGTGCCAGCAGCGTTTCGGGGATGAGCACCGGGGAGCTGTTTTTT	CASSVSGMSTGELFF
.	TRBV18	15	.	TRBJ1-2	TGTGCCAGCTCGCCTTCGCCTACAGGGTCGAATGGCTACACCTTC	CASSPSPTGSNGYTF
few	TRBV28	15	TRBD2	TRBJ2-1	TGTGCCAGCAGGGCGGGGACTATACCCCCCGATGAGCAGTTCTTC	CASRAGTIPPDEQFF
.	TRBV5-7	14	.	TRBJ2-5	TGTGCCAGCAGCTTGGGCAGGGGCAGGGAGACCCAGTACTTC	CASSLGRGRETQYF
.	TRBV2	14	.	TRBJ1-1	TGTGCCAGCAGACCAGACAGAGCGACGGCTGAAGCTTTCTTT	CASRPDRATAEAFF
.	TRBV12-5	15	.	TRBJ1-2	TGTGCTAGTGGTTCCGGGACATTCCCTTTCTATGGCTACACCTTC	CASGSGTFPFYGYTF
.	TRBV4-3	16	.	TRBJ1-4	TGCGCCAGCAGCCCAGCTAGAGGGTCTGCAGTTGAAAAACTGTTTTTT	CASSPARGSAVEKLFF
once	TRBV6-1	13	.	TRBJ1-2	TGTGCCAGCAGTGACCAGGGATTGGGGCCCCACCCTTTC	CASSDQGLGPHPF
once	TRBV28	15	TRBD1	TRBJ1-4	TGTGCCAGCAGTTTATACAGGGGAGGTGATGAAAAACTGTTTTTT	CASSLYRGGDEKLFF
few	TRBV5-4	12	TRBD1	TRBJ1-4	TGTGCCAGCAGCAAGGACAGGGTAAAACTGTTTTTT	CASSKDRVKLFF
.	TRBV5-4	15	TRBD2	TRBJ2-5	TGTGCCAGCAGCTTAATTGCGGGGGGGCAAAAGACCCAGTACTTC	CASSLIAGGQKTQYF
.	TRBV2	13	TRBD2	TRBJ2-3	TGTGCCAGAGCGGGGGGGTCCACAGATACGCAGTATTTT	CARAGGSTDTQYF